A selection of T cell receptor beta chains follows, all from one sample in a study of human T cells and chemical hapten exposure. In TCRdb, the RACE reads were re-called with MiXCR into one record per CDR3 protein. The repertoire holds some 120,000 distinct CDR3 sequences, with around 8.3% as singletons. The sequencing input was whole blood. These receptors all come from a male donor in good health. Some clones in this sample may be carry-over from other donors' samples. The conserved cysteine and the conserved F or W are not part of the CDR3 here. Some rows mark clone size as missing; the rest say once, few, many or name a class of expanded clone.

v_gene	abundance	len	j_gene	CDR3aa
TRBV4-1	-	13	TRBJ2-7	ASSQEGRSSYEQY
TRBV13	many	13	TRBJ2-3	ASSFLAGPSQPQY
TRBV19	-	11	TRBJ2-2	AINDRGTGELF
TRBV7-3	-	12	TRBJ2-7	ASSLTGAGDEQY
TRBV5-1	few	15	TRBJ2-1	ASSLGGLARGYNEQF
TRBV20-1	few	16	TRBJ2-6	SASSTGDSSSGANVLT
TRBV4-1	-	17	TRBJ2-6	ASSQEWGQGTAGANVLT
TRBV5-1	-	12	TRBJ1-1	ASSPWDTNTEAF
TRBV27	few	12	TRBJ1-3	ASSNRAAGNTIY
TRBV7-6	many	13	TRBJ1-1	ASSRAIRMNTEAF
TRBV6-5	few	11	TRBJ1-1	ASIHGTIGEAF
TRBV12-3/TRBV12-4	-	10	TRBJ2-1	ASRGSADEQF
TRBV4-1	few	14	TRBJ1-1	ASSPGGTVGNTEAF
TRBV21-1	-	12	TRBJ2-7	ASSSRQGGYEQY
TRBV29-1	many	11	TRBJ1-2	SVAMGDTYGYT
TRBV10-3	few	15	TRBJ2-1	AISESRSRDNYNEQF
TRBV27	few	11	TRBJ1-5	ASSRGRGQPQH
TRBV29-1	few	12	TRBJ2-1	SVFSAGGPDEQF
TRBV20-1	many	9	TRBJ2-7	STDRGYEQY
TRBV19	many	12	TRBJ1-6	ASSTTGYNSPLH
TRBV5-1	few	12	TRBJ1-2	ASSQETFNYGYT
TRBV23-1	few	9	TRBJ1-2	APQGGVGYT
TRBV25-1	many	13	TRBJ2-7	ASSYWTGLAYEQY
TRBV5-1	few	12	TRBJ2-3	ASSLGEGSDTQY
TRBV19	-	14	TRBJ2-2	ASSILGQGGTGELF
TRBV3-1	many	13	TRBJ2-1	ASSQEAGTTNEQF
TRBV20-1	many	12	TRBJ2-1	SARGSNVYNEQF
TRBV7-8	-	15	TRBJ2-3	VSSLGDRGRGIDTQY
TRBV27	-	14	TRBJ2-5	ATAPWLAAGQETQY
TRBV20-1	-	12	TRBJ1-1	SASPPRANTEAF
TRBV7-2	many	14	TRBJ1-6	ASSWPGQGLNSPLH
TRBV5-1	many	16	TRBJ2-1	ASSLSSPGGTGYNEQF
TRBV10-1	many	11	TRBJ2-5	ASSVSGQETQY
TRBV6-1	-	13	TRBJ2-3	ASSILAGEKDTQY
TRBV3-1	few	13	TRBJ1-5	ASSQGGLSNQPQH
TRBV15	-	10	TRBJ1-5	ATSSLSQPQH
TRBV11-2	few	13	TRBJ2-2	ASSLRQTSTGELF
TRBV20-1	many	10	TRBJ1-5	SASRAGQPQH
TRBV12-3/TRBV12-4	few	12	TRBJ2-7	ASSKGQGLNEQY
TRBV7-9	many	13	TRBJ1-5	ASSSQDASNQPQH
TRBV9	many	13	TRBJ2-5	ASSVELSSQETQY
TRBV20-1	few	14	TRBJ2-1	SASPFEGGPNNEQF
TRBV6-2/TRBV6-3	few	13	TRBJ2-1	ASSPLGGPYNEQF
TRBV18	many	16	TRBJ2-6	ASSPQDVSSSGANVLT
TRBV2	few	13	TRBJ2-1	ASSELSGGDNEQF
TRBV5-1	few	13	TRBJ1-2	ASSLGINLGYGYT
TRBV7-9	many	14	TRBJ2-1	ASSSRDSGSYNEQF
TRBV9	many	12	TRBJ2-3	ASSLSGGLDTQY